The 9 T cell receptor beta chains below all came from one sample that was sequenced in a study of lymphopenia after photon versus proton radiotherapy. TCRdb's copy holds only in-frame clones and misses some; the assay was immunoSEQ multiplex PCR. The sample lists about 26,000 clones, approximately 85% occurring once. The sample in question was peripheral blood, obtained from a patient treated with photon-based radiotherapy. The origin of the receptors is a man aged 25-45 years with gastric cancer.

The rearrangement uses TRBV19 and TRBJ1-1, with 8 positions matching TRBD1. The germline CDR1 and CDR2 sequences are LNHDA and SQIVND (reference sequence). The CDR3 is made up of 14 amino acids. V shed 3 bases, J shed 1 base, and the junction held 1 base outside the gene matches. CDR3 region: CASSMDRENTEAFF. CDR3 nucleotides: TGTGCCAGTAGTATGGACAGGGAGAACACTGAAGCTTTCTTT.

The V gene is TRBV5-6, the J gene TRBJ1-3; TRBD1 might be the D (5 bases). The V end lost 0 bases, the J end lost 0 bases, and 10 bases lay between the germline ends. CDR3 size: 16 residues. CDR1 is SGHDT, CDR2 YYEEEE, per germline. The CDR3 DNA reads as TGTGCCAGCAGCTTGGGTTGGGACGACTCTGGAAACACCATATATTTT. It translates to CASSLGWDDSGNTIYF. Using reference TRBV5-6 and TRBJ1-3 for the parts outside the CDR3, the full variable domain is DAGVTQSPTHLIKTRGQQVTLRCSPKSGHDTVSWYQQALGQGPQFIFQYYEEEERQRGNFPDRFSGHQFPNYSSELNVNALLLGDSALYLCASSLGWDDSGNTIYFGEGSWLTVV.

This clone appeared a few times. The rearrangement links TRBV11-3 to TRBJ1-3; D remains ambiguous. Germline CDR1 SGHNT, CDR2 YENEEA. This CDR3 contains 14 residues. Trimming removed 1 base from V and 4 bases from J, with 8 bases in between. CDR3 residues: CASSLVEAGNTIYF. The CDR3 nucleotides read TGTGCCAGCAGCTTAGTGGAGGCGGGAAACACCATATATTTT.

The V and J genes are TRBV27 and TRBJ2-7; TRBD2 matches 9 bases. Germline CDR1 and CDR2: MNHEY and SMNVEV (reference sequence). V was pared by 6 bases and J by 2 bases, with 5 bases of the junction left unmatched. The CDR3 loop spans 14 amino acids. The CDR3 loop is CASSMRGGAYEQYF. CDR3 sequence (DNA): TGTGCCAGCAGCATGCGGGGGGGTGCCTACGAGCAGTACTTC.

The rearrangement links TRBV9 to TRBJ2-1; either TRBD1 or TRBD2 may fit D (6 bases each). CDR3 length: 19 amino acids. V was shortened by 0 bases and J by 0 bases, with 19 bases between the two germline ends. Germline V lookup: CDR1 SGDLS, CDR2 YYNGEE. The CDR3 sequence: CASSVAEGGGYSSYNEQFF. CDR3 sequence (DNA): TGTGCCAGCAGCGTAGCTGAGGGGGGCGGCTACAGCTCCTACAATGAGCAGTTCTTC.

The chain links TRBV4-3 to TRBJ2-3, with no clear D. CDR1 and CDR2 (germline): LGHNA, YSLEER. The CDR3 has 13 amino acids. V lost 4 bases and J 4 bases, leaving 9 bases between the germline ends. In DNA, the CDR3 is TGCGCCAGCAGCCCCGAGAGGCCAGATACGCAGTATTTT. This sequence encodes CASSPERPDTQYF.

The chain joins TRBV28 to TRBJ2-7, with 9 nucleotides matching TRBD2. There are 16 residues in the CDR3. V shed 7 bases, J shed 3 bases, and the junction held 13 bases outside the gene matches. Per germline, CDR1 MDHEN and CDR2 SYDVKM. DNA for the CDR3: TGTGCCAGCACCCATCGCGGGGGGGCTCTCATCTACGAGCAGTACTTC. The encoded protein is CASTHRGGALIYEQYF. Filled out from reference TRBV28 and TRBJ2-7, the complete variable domain reads DVKVTQSSRYLVKRTGEKVFLECVQDMDHENMFWYRQDPGLGLRLIYFSYDVKMKEKGDIPEGYSVSREKKERFSLILESASTNQTSMYLCASTHRGGALIYEQYFGPGTRLTVT.

The chain links TRBV15 to TRBJ1-4; the D is unclear. Germline lookup yields CDR1 LNHNV and CDR2 YYDKDF (reference sequence). V shed 0 bases and J shed 6 bases, with 11 bases lying between them. The CDR3 is 15 residues long. The CDR3 DNA follows: TGTGCCACCAGCAGAGATCTAGGCCCGGATGAAAAACTGTTTTTT. Its protein product is CATSRDLGPDEKLFF.

The chain combines TRBV28 with TRBJ1-6; TRBD1 matches 9 bases. The CDR3 loop spans 14 amino acids. Germline V gene lookup returns CDR1 MDHEN and CDR2 SYDVKM. After removal of 6 bases from V and 9 bases from J, the junction contained 6 bases not matched to a gene. The CDR3 coding sequence is TGTGCCAGCAGCTCCGGGACAGGGTTTTCACCCCTCCACTTT. The encoded protein is CASSSGTGFSPLHF. Using reference TRBV28 and TRBJ1-6 for the parts outside the CDR3, the full variable domain is DVKVTQSSRYLVKRTGEKVFLECVQDMDHENMFWYRQDPGLGLRLIYFSYDVKMKEKGDIPEGYSVSREKKERFSLILESASTNQTSMYLCASSSGTGFSPLHFGNGTRLTVT.